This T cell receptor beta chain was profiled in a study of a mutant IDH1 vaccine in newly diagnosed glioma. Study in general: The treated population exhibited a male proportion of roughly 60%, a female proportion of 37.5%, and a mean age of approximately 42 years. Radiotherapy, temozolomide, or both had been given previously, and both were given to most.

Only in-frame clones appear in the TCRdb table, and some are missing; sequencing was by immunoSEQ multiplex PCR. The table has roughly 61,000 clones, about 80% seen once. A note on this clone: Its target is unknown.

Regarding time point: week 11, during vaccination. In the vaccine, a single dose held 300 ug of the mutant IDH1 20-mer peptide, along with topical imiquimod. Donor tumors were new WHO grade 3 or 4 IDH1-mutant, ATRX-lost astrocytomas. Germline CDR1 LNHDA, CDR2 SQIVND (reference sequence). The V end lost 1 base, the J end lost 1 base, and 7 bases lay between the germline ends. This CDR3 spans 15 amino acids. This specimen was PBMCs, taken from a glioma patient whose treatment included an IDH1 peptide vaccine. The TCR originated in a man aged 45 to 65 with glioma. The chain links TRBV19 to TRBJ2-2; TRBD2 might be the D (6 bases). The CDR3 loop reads CASSIAGGNTGELFF. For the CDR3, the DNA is TGTGCCAGTAGTATAGCCGGGGGGAACACCGGGGAGCTGTTTTTT. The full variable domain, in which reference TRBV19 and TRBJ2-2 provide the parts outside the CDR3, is DGGITQSPKYLFRKEGQNVTLSCEQNLNHDAMYWYRQDPGQGLRLIYYSQIVNDFQKGDIAEGYSVSREKKESFPLTVTSAQKNPTAFYLCASSIAGGNTGELFFGEGSRLTVL.